This is a list of T cell receptor beta chains from one sample in a study of blood T cell repertoires in COVID-19. Assay: immunoSEQ multiplex PCR; the TCRdb copy retains only in-frame clones and omits some. The sample lists about 66,000 clones, approximately 80% occurring once. Sample: peripheral blood. Receptors originate from a man in his sixties with acute or convalescent COVID-19. Each CDR3 is given with its conserved first and last residue. The D gene is left open where the match is weak. Not all rows give a size; the values are once, few, many and, for expanded clones, a class.

J: TRBJ2-3
size: once
D: -
V: TRBV4-3
CDR3: CASSAQIVSDTQYF
DNA: TGCGCCAGCAGTGCACAGATTGTCTCCGATACGCAGTATTTT

J: TRBJ2-4
size: -
D: TRBD2
V: TRBV6-6
CDR3: CASSTRGGENIQYF
DNA: TGTGCCAGCAGTACCCGGGGGGGGGAAAACATTCAGTACTTC

J: TRBJ2-4
size: once
D: TRBD1
V: TRBV7-9
CDR3: CASSESGGQVNIQYF
DNA: TGTGCCAGCAGCGAGTCCGGGGGACAGGTTAACATTCAGTACTTC

J: TRBJ2-7
size: -
D: -
V: TRBV9
CDR3: CASSVDGRASYEQYF
DNA: TGTGCCAGCAGCGTAGACGGCAGGGCGTCCTACGAGCAGTACTTC

J: TRBJ1-1
size: -
D: -
V: TRBV7-9
CDR3: CASSLNSKNTEAFF
DNA: TGTGCCAGCAGCTTAAACAGCAAGAACACTGAAGCTTTCTTT

J: TRBJ1-1
size: few
D: TRBD1
V: TRBV27
CDR3: CASREGATGRLNTEAFF
DNA: TGTGCCAGCCGAGAGGGGGCAACAGGGCGCCTGAACACTGAAGCTTTCTTT

J: TRBJ1-1
size: -
D: -
V: TRBV5-4
CDR3: CASSLSGWNTEAFF
DNA: TGTGCCAGCAGCTTGTCAGGTTGGAACACTGAAGCTTTCTTT

J: TRBJ2-3
size: -
D: TRBD1
V: TRBV6-2/TRBV6-3
CDR3: CASSPGTGGLVDTQYF
DNA: TGTGCCAGCAGCCCCGGGACAGGGGGCTTGGTAGATACGCAGTATTTT

J: TRBJ1-2
size: -
D: -
V: TRBV27
CDR3: CASSLTRANNYGYTF
DNA: TGTGCCAGCAGTTTAACCAGGGCGAATAACTATGGCTACACCTTC

J: TRBJ2-7
size: -
D: TRBD1
V: TRBV6-5
CDR3: CATGTGPYEQYF
DNA: TGTGCCACGGGGACAGGGCCCTACGAGCAGTACTTC

J: TRBJ2-5
size: -
D: -
V: TRBV6-6
CDR3: CASSREETQYF
DNA: TGTGCCAGCAGTAGAGAAGAGACCCAGTACTTC

J: TRBJ2-1
size: -
D: -
V: TRBV7-9
CDR3: CASSLAVGQLYNEQFF
DNA: TGTGCCAGCAGCTTAGCGGTCGGACAGCTCTACAATGAGCAGTTCTTC

J: TRBJ2-7
size: -
D: -
V: TRBV5-6
CDR3: CASSRETGEQYF
DNA: TGTGCCAGCAGCCGAGAGACAGGCGAGCAGTACTTC

J: TRBJ1-2
size: -
D: -
V: TRBV6-5
CDR3: CASSYSGLANYGYTF
DNA: TGTGCCAGCAGTTACTCGGGGCTAGCTAACTATGGCTACACCTTC

J: TRBJ2-6
size: -
D: -
V: TRBV5-1
CDR3: CASSLYRASGANVLTF
DNA: TGCGCCAGCAGCTTGTACCGAGCCTCTGGGGCCAACGTCCTGACTTTC

J: TRBJ2-1
size: -
D: TRBD1
V: TRBV4-3
CDR3: CASSQVQGAINEQFF
DNA: TGCGCCAGCAGCCAAGTCCAGGGGGCGATCAATGAGCAGTTCTTC

J: TRBJ1-1
size: -
D: -
V: TRBV18
CDR3: CASSPRRNTEAFF
DNA: TGTGCCAGCTCACCACGGAGGAACACTGAAGCTTTCTTT

J: TRBJ2-3
size: once
D: TRBD1
V: TRBV18
CDR3: CASSSRDRHTDTQYF
DNA: TGTGCCAGCTCCTCCCGGGACAGACACACAGATACGCAGTATTTT

J: TRBJ2-3
size: -
D: -
V: TRBV19
CDR3: CASRELAPPDTQYF
DNA: TGTGCCAGTAGGGAACTAGCCCCCCCAGATACGCAGTATTTT

J: TRBJ2-1
size: -
D: -
V: TRBV5-1
CDR3: CASGHSYNEQFF
DNA: TGCGCCAGCGGGCATTCCTACAATGAGCAGTTCTTC

J: TRBJ1-6
size: -
D: TRBD1
V: TRBV6-4
CDR3: CASREGTEYNSPLHF
DNA: TGTGCCAGCAGGGAAGGGACAGAGTATAATTCACCCCTCCACTTT

J: TRBJ1-2
size: -
D: TRBD1
V: TRBV27
CDR3: CASSTGGAGGYTF
DNA: TGTGCCAGCAGCACAGGGGGCGCGGGTGGCTACACCTTC